The 8 T cell receptor beta chains below all came from one sample that was sequenced in a study of OX40 agonist ivuxolimab in advanced cancers. Profiled with immunoSEQ multiplex PCR; TCRdb holds only in-frame clones, not every one. The table has about 100,000 clones, 75% to 95% seen once. The source was CD4+ or CD8+ T cells sorted from blood, collected in a trial of the OX40 agonist ivuxolimab. The receptors shown here come from an adult with an advanced solid tumor such as melanoma, head and neck, liver or kidney cancer.

The DNA of the CDR3 is TGTGCCAGTAGTATTGAACAGGGTTATGGCTACACCTTC. The encoded protein is CASSIEQGYGYTF. The V and J genes are TRBV19 and TRBJ1-2; possibly TRBD1 for D (6 bases). Germline V gene sequence: CDR1 LNHDA, CDR2 SQIVND (reference sequence). The CDR3 loop spans 13 amino acids. Trimming took off 3 bases at V and 5 bases at J, with 10 bases between the two ends.

This sequence joins TRBV7-2 and TRBJ1-1; the D gene is possibly TRBD1 (6 bases). This CDR3 region has 14 residues. The germline gives CDR1 SGHTA, CDR2 FQGNSA. The germline V and J ends were trimmed by 4 bases and 8 bases, with 17 bases remaining between them. The CDR3 DNA follows: TGTGCCAGCAGCTCCCTGGGGTCCGGGACAGAAGCTTTCTTT. This translates into CASSSLGSGTEAFF.

V is TRBV19 and J is TRBJ1-5; 7 bases fit TRBD1. The V and J ends lost 2 bases and 0 bases, in that order; junction bases with no gene match: 7. The CDR3 runs 17 residues. Germline CDR1 LNHDA, CDR2 SQIVND (reference sequence). CDR3 in amino acids: CASSITRDRYSNQPQHF. Here the CDR3 DNA reads TGTGCCAGTAGTATAACGAGGGACAGATATAGCAATCAGCCCCAGCATTTT.

CDR3 region: CASSLGTGGNQPQHF. The CDR3 nucleotides read TGTGCCAGCAGCTTAGGGACAGGGGGGAATCAGCCCCAGCATTTT. The chain carries TRBV13 and TRBJ1-5; 9 nucleotides line up with TRBD1. The CDR3 runs to 15 residues. CDR1 PRHDT and CDR2 FYEKMQ come from the germline V gene (reference sequence). V was pared by 0 bases and J by 4 bases, with 1 base of the junction left unmatched.

The chain employs TRBV5-1 and TRBJ2-3; no reliable D call. The CDR3 spans 13 residues. Germline V gene lookup returns CDR1 SGHRS and CDR2 YFSETQ. V lost 4 bases to trimming and J lost 5 bases, with 11 bases between them. The CDR3 region is CASSNVLVDTQYF. DNA for the CDR3: TGCGCCAGCAGCAATGTGTTGGTAGATACGCAGTATTTT.

V usage is TRBV4-2 and J usage is TRBJ2-2, with 8 bases identical to TRBD2. The CDR3 spans 16 residues. Germline loops: CDR1 LGHNA, CDR2 YNFKEQ. With V trimmed by 0 bases and J by 5 bases, 5 bases remained unmatched. The DNA for the CDR3 is TGTGCCAGCAGCCAAGATCTAACGGGAGGGACCGGGGAGCTGTTTTTT. It encodes CASSQDLTGGTGELFF.

This chain links TRBV20-1 with TRBJ1-2, with unresolved D. The CDR3 covers 11 residues. The germline CDR1 and CDR2 sequences are DFQATT and SNEGSKA (reference sequence). V was cut by 6 bases and J by 8 bases, with 13 bases left in between. DNA for the CDR3: TGCAGTGCAAACGAGATGGGAGGCTACACCTTC. It translates to CSANEMGGYTF.

This chain connects TRBV4-1 to TRBJ2-3, with D possibly being TRBD2 (6 bases). V shed 2 bases and J shed 1 base, with 16 bases lying between them. The germline V gene encodes CDR1 MGHRA and CDR2 YSYEKL. CDR3 length equals 17 residues. The CDR3 is CASSQPLRREGTDTQYF. CDR3 nucleotide sequence: TGCGCCAGCAGCCAACCCCTCCGCAGGGAGGGCACAGATACGCAGTATTTT.